The source of this T cell receptor beta chain is a study of response to subunit inactivated influenza vaccine. This clonotype was counted between two and nine times. TCRdb processed the RT-PCR reads anew with MiXCR; each CDR3 protein has one entry. Here the sample spans about 570,000 distinct CDR3 sequences, about 11% being singletons. This CDR3 region has 16 residues. Germline CDR1 is DFQATT and CDR2 is SNEGSKA (reference sequence). The V and J ends lost 0 bases and 2 bases, in that order; junction bases with no gene match: 8. The sample was also linked to a second study, of T cells expressing NK-cell markers. That paper adds: cDNA encoding TCR beta was synthesized via 5'RACE template switching incorporating UMIs. Researchers got TCR beta repertoires out of sorted CD3+CD56+NKG2C+, CD3+CD56+NKG2C- and CD3+CD56-NKG2C+ T cells. More than 5 donors had dominant NKG2C+ clonotypes that comprised roughly 1.0-7.5% of their CD8+ T cells. Where a handful of donors were concerned, these clonotypes also led the CD3+CD56-NKG2C+ fraction.

This chain uses TRBV20-1 with TRBJ2-5; 8 bases line up with TRBD2. Sequences were derived from PBMCs from blood, sampled on the day of vaccination. This sequence was found in a man aged 50 to 59 who received an inactivated influenza vaccine. CDR3 DNA sequence: TGCAGTGCTAGAGATTTGGGCGGGAGGCTGCAAGAGACCCAGTACTTC. Its protein product is CSARDLGGRLQETQYF.